The 9 T cell receptor beta chains below come from one sample, sequenced in a study of T-cell memory formation after mild COVID-19. Via MiXCR, TCRdb re-called the 5' RACE reads, giving one row per CDR3 protein. The data show a few hundred thousand distinct CDR3 sequences, around 24% seen once. Sequenced material: PBMCs or a T cell subset sorted from them (not recorded which). These receptors all come from an adult woman who had mild COVID-19 (a few samples of this study predate the infection). Cell type and time point are not known.

This clonotype occurred a few times. The chain is built from TRBV12-3 or TRBV12-4 and TRBJ1-1; D gene unclear. Trimming took 3 bases from V and 11 from J, leaving 13 bases between them. This CDR3 has 12 amino acids. As DNA, the CDR3 is TGTGCCAGCAGTTTCGGTAAAGGGATGGCTTTCTTT. Encoded protein: CASSFGKGMAFF.

This clonotype was detected many times. This rearrangement joins TRBV12-3 or TRBV12-4 to TRBJ2-7, with TRBD2 matching 8 bases. The CDR3 is made up of 15 amino acids. J was trimmed by 7 bases and V by 5 bases; bases with no gene match: 13. CDR3 region: CASSPTSGGSSEQYF. The CDR3 DNA reads as TGTGCCAGCAGTCCCACTAGCGGTGGGTCTTCGGAGCAGTACTTC.

The genes are TRBV6-6 and TRBJ2-1; TRBD2 aligns across 9 bases. V lost 0 bases, J lost 5 bases, and 5 bases stayed unmatched. This CDR3 is built from 16 residues. Looked up from germline, CDR1 is MNHNY and CDR2 is SVGAGI (reference sequence). The DNA of the CDR3 is TGTGCCAGCAGTTACTCTCTAGCGGGAACTAACAATGAGCAGTTCTTC. As protein: CASSYSLAGTNNEQFF.

The chain uses TRBV12-3 or TRBV12-4 and TRBJ1-1; no clear D gene. Trimming shortened V by 7 bases and J by 3 bases, and 12 bases separated the two germline ends. This CDR3 has 13 residues. CDR3 nucleotide sequence: TGTGCCAGCAACATAAACCGGGACACTGAAGCTTTCTTT. Translating gives CASNINRDTEAFF.

This clonotype appeared a few times. The V and J genes are TRBV5-5 and TRBJ1-6; D unclear. Germline values: CDR1 SGHKS, CDR2 YYEKEE (reference sequence). V lost 3 bases to trimming and J lost 2 bases, with 9 bases between them. This CDR3 is 15 amino acids long. Here the CDR3 reads CASSYQSTYNSPLHF. CDR3 DNA: TGTGCCAGCAGCTATCAGAGTACCTATAATTCACCCCTCCACTTT.

This clonotype was counted between two and nine times. The chain employs TRBV2 and TRBJ2-7; TRBD2 is a possible D gene (5 bases). The CDR3 contains 14 residues. Trimming took off 0 bases at V and 7 bases at J, with 13 bases between the two ends. From germline, CDR1 is SNHLY and CDR2 FYNNEI. The CDR3 region has the DNA TGTGCCAGCAGTGAAGCGCCGGGAACCCGAGAGCAGTACTTC. It yields the protein CASSEAPGTREQYF. The full variable domain, completed using reference TRBV2 and TRBJ2-7, is EPEVTQTPSHQVTQMGQEVILRCVPISNHLYFYWYRQILGQKVEFLVSFYNNEISEKSEIFDDQFSVERPDGSNFTLKIRSTKLEDSAMYFCASSEAPGTREQYFGPGTRLTVT.

This clonotype has only a few counts. The chain uses TRBV14 and TRBJ1-1; D may be TRBD1 (6 bases). Trimming left V 4 bases short and J 4 bases short, with 13 bases between. This CDR3 contains 14 residues. CDR1 is SGHDN and CDR2 is FVKESK in the germline V gene. This chain's CDR3 is CASSRGQLSTEAFF. CDR3 nucleotides: TGTGCCAGCAGCCGCGGACAGCTCAGCACTGAAGCTTTCTTT.

This clonotype was counted only a few times. V is TRBV20-1 and J is TRBJ1-2; D gene ambiguous. Trimming took off 0 bases at V and 7 bases at J, with 21 bases between the two ends. The germline V gene encodes CDR1 DFQATT and CDR2 SNEGSKA (reference sequence). There are 16 residues in the CDR3. CDR3 sequence (DNA): TGCAGTGCTAGAGATCAGACCGGGTCCCCAACCTCTGGCTACACCTTC. It codes for CSARDQTGSPTSGYTF.

This clonotype showed up just a few times. This chain uses TRBV7-2 with TRBJ1-2, with D tentatively TRBD1 (5 bases). The CDR3 is made up of 14 amino acids. With 3 bases removed from V and 7 bases from J, the gap between germline ends came to 15 bases. Germline values: CDR1 SGHTA, CDR2 FQGNSA. CDR3 region: CASSFSSGAGGYTF. CDR3 DNA: TGTGCCAGCAGCTTCTCGTCTGGGGCCGGTGGCTACACCTTC.